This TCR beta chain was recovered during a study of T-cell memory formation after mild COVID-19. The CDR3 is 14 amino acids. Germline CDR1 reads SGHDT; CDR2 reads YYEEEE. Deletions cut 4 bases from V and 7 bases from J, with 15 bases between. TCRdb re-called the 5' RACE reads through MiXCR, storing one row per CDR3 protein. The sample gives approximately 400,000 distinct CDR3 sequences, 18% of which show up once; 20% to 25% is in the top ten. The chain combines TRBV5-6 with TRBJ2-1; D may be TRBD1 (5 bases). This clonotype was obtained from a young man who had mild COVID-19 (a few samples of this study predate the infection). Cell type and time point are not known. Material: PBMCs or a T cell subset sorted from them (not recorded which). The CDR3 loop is CASSPITGVNEQFF. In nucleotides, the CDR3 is TGTGCCAGCAGCCCAATTACAGGAGTAAATGAGCAGTTCTTC.